What follows is one TCR beta chain and its context. Its antigen is not known. CDR1 and CDR2 from the germline V gene are SGHDT and YYEEEE. Losses at the gene ends were 0 bases for V and 0 bases for J; bases not matched to a gene: 4. The CDR3 covers 16 residues. The entry originates in a study of STAT3 mutations in large granular lymphocyte leukemia. As for the study in general: 40% of treated T-LGLL patients showed hematologic response to immunosuppression.

Study results and caveats: Clonal expansion was inferred from samples taken at other timepoints. In several patients, dominant TCR clone burden exceeded STAT3 mutant burden, suggesting STAT3 mutation arose secondarily. At least one immunodominant TCR beta clonotype appeared in every T-cell large granular lymphocyte leukemia patient.

Around 40,000 productive templates were obtained per sample on average. The assay was immunoSEQ multiplex PCR, and TCRdb's table has in-frame clones only and misses some. The top ten clones hold about 45% of a sample with about 19,000 clones, about 90% of them seen once. What was sequenced was peripheral blood mononuclear cells. The receptor's source is a man in his sixties with T-cell large granular lymphocyte leukemia. Some clones in this sample may be carry-over from other donors' samples. This chain links TRBV5-6 with TRBJ2-3; TRBD2 aligns across 7 bases. CDR3 sequence (DNA): TGTGCCAGCAGCTTGGATTGGGGGGGGAGCACAGATACGCAGTATTTT. Protein sequence: CASSLDWGGSTDTQYF.